This passage covers 10 T cell receptor beta chains from one sample sequenced in a study of CD8+ T cells in alopecia areata. Treatment reported: oral pan-JAK inhibitor, 5-10 mg twice daily. After isolation, RNA underwent reverse transcription to generate cDNA as the sequencing template. Profiled with immunoSEQ multiplex PCR; TCRdb holds only in-frame clones, not every one. The sample records roughly 120,000 clones, roughly 60% being singletons. Sequencing was performed on CD8+ T cells sorted from blood, taken at week 4, from a patient treated with tofacitinib. All receptors derive from a human donor with alopecia areata.

In this sample, this clone turned up a few times. CDR3 protein: CAWADSSSYNEQFF. The CDR3 region has the DNA TGTGCCTGGGCCGACAGCAGCTCCTACAATGAGCAGTTCTTC. J is TRBJ2-1 and V is TRBV30; TRBD1 might be the D (5 bases). The CDR3 runs 14 residues. The V end lost 5 bases, the J end lost 0 bases, and 11 bases lay between the germline ends. CDR1 and CDR2 (germline): GTSNPN, SVGIG (reference sequence).

The chain employs TRBV29-1 and TRBJ2-1, with D possibly being TRBD2 (6 bases). Germline-derived CDR1 and CDR2 are SQVTM and ANQGSEA. V lost 3 bases to trimming and J lost 9 bases, with 12 bases between them. The CDR3 is 12 residues long. The CDR3 nucleotides read TGCAGCGTTGAGGGGGGAGTGAGTGAGCAGTTCTTC. Translated, it gives CSVEGGVSEQFF.

V usage is TRBV29-1 and J usage is TRBJ2-1; D is perhaps TRBD2 (6 bases). This CDR3 has 13 amino acids. Trimming shortened V by 7 bases and J by 6 bases, and 16 bases separated the two germline ends. CDR1 and CDR2 from the germline V gene are SQVTM and ANQGSEA. The CDR3 nucleotides are TGCAGCGCCGAACGGGGGACGGTCAATGAGCAGTTCTTC. Protein: CSAERGTVNEQFF.

This rearrangement joins TRBV6-6 to TRBJ2-5; 7 bases match TRBD2. V trimming: 5 bases; J trimming: 0 bases; junction bases outside the gene matches: 9. The CDR3 is 16 amino acids. Per the germline V gene, CDR1 is MNHNY and CDR2 is SVGAGI (reference sequence). The CDR3 sequence is CASSQARLADQETQYF. CDR3 nucleotides: TGTGCCAGCAGTCAGGCGCGACTAGCTGACCAAGAGACCCAGTACTTC.

V gene TRBV29-1 combines with J gene TRBJ1-4; D is perhaps TRBD1 (5 bases). Trimming removed 4 bases at V and 12 bases at J, with 18 bases between. The length of the CDR3 is 13 residues. CDR1 is SQVTM and CDR2 is ANQGSEA in the germline V gene. DNA for the CDR3: TGCAGCGTTGTGGCAGGGCTTGGAGGGGAACTGTTTTTT. This encodes CSVVAGLGGELFF.

The V and J genes are TRBV11-2 and TRBJ2-5, with D perhaps TRBD2 (6 bases). The CDR3 has 15 residues. Germline CDR1 reads SGHAT; CDR2 reads FQNNGV. V gave up 5 bases and J gave up 4 bases, with 17 bases separating them. This chain's CDR3 is CASSPSGGYGETQYF. The CDR3 bases are TGTGCCAGCAGCCCCTCAGGAGGGTATGGAGAGACCCAGTACTTC.

This clone has just one count. Within the sample, other DNA sequences also encode this same CDR3. The V call is TRBV30, the J call TRBJ2-3; 7 bases line up with TRBD2. Trimming took 0 bases from V and 1 from J; bases not matched to a gene: 1. Germline V gene lookup returns CDR1 GTSNPN and CDR2 SVGIG (reference sequence). The CDR3 runs to 14 residues. The CDR3 is CAWSVAGGTDTQYF. The CDR3 coding sequence is TGTGCCTGGAGTGTGGCGGGGGGCACAGATACGCAGTATTTT. The full variable domain, rest sourced from reference TRBV30 and TRBJ2-3, is SQTIHQWPATLVQPVGSPLSLECTVEGTSNPNLYWYRQAAGRGLQLLFYSVGIGQISSEVPQNLSASRPQDRQFILSSKKLLLSDSGFYLCAWSVAGGTDTQYFGPGTRLTVL.

The chain is built from TRBV6-5 and TRBJ2-5; D might be TRBD1 (6 bases). Germline-derived CDR1 and CDR2 are MNHEY and SVGAGI. The V end was cut by 6 bases, the J end by 1 base, with 15 bases between. This CDR3 is built from 15 residues. The CDR3 DNA follows: TGTGCCAGCAGGGGAAGGAACAGGGTCCAAGAGACCCAGTACTTC. This codes for CASRGRNRVQETQYF.

This clone was seen more than once but under ten times. This chain uses TRBV29-1 with TRBJ2-1, with D possibly TRBD2 on 5 matching bases. Germline loops: CDR1 SQVTM, CDR2 ANQGSEA. The length of the CDR3 is 13 residues. Trimming took off 6 bases at V and 3 bases at J, with 12 bases between the two ends. For the CDR3, the DNA is TGCAGCGTCCGGGAATTCGTCTACAATGAGCAGTTCTTC. Protein sequence: CSVREFVYNEQFF.

This clone was counted once. This chain connects TRBV7-9 to TRBJ1-1, with 7 nucleotides matching TRBD1. This CDR3 has 17 residues. The trim removed 3 bases at V and 6 bases at J, leaving 16 bases unmatched. Germline V gene sequence: CDR1 SEHNR, CDR2 FQNEAQ (reference sequence). The CDR3 region has the DNA TGTGCCAGCAGCTTCGTCGAAACGGGACAGTCGGAACCTGAAGCTTTCTTT. This codes for CASSFVETGQSEPEAFF.